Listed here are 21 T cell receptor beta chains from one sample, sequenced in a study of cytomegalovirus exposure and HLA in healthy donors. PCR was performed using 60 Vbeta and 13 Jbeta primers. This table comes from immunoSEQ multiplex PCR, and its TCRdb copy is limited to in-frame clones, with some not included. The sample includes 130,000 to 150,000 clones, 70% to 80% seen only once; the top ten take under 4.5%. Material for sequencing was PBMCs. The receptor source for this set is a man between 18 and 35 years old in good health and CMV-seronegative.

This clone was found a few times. The CDR3 DNA follows: TGTGCCAGCAGGGAGGGACAGGGGAACACTGAAGCTTTCTTT. This translates into CASREGQGNTEAFF. The chain has TRBV6-1 and TRBJ1-1, with 9 bases identical to TRBD1. From germline, CDR1 is MNHNS and CDR2 SASEGT. This CDR3 region has 14 residues. The junction had 3 bases not matched to a gene; V was cut back by 6 bases and J by 1 base.

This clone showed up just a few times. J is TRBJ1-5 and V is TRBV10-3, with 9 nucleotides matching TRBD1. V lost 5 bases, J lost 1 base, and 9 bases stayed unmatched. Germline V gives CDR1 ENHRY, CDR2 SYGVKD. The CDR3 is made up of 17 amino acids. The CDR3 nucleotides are TGTGCCATCAGTTCCTCCGGGACAGGGAGCAGCAATCAGCCCCAGCATTTT. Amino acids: CAISSSGTGSSNQPQHF.

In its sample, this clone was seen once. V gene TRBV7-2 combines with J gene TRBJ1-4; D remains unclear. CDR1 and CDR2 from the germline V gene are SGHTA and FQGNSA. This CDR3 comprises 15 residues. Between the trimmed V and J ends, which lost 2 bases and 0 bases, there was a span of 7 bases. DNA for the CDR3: TGTGCCAGCAGCTTACACAGAACAACTAATGAAAAACTGTTTTTT. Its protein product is CASSLHRTTNEKLFF. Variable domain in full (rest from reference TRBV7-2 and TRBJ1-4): GAGVSQSPSNKVTEKGKDVELRCDPISGHTALYWYRQSLGQGLEFLIYFQGNSAPDKSGLPSDRFSAERTGGSVSTLTIQRTQQEDSAVYLCASSLHRTTNEKLFFGSGTQLSVL.

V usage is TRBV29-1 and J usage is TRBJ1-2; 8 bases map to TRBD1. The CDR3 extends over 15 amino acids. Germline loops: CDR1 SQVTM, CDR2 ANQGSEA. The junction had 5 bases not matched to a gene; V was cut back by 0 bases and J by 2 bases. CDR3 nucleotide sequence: TGCAGCGTTGAAGATCCGGGACAGGACAACTATGGCTACACCTTC. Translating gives CSVEDPGQDNYGYTF.

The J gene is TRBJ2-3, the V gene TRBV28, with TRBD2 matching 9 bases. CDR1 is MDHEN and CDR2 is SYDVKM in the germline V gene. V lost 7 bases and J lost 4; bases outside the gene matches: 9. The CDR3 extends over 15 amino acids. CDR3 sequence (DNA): TGTGCCAGCACGATAGCGGGAGTTCGGGCAGATACGCAGTATTTT. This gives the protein CASTIAGVRADTQYF.

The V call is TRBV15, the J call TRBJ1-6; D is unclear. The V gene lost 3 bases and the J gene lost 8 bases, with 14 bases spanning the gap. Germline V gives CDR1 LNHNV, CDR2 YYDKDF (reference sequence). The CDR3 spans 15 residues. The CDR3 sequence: CATSRGYGQDSPLHF. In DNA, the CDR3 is TGTGCCACCAGCAGGGGTTATGGGCAAGATTCACCCCTCCACTTT. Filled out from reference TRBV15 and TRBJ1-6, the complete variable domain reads DAMVIQNPRYQVTQFGKPVTLSCSQTLNHNVMYWYQQKSSQAPKLLFHYYDKDFNNEADTPDNFQSRRPNTSFCFLDIRSPGLGDTAMYLCATSRGYGQDSPLHFGNGTRLTVT.

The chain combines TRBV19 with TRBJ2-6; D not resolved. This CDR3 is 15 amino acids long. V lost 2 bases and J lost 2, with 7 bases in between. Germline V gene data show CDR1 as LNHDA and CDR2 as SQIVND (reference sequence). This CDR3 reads CASSISTAGANVLTF. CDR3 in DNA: TGTGCCAGTAGTATATCAACGGCTGGGGCCAACGTCCTGACTTTC. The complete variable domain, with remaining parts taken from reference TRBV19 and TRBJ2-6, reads DGGITQSPKYLFRKEGQNVTLSCEQNLNHDAMYWYRQDPGQGLRLIYYSQIVNDFQKGDIAEGYSVSREKKESFPLTVTSAQKNPTAFYLCASSISTAGANVLTFGAGSRLTVL.

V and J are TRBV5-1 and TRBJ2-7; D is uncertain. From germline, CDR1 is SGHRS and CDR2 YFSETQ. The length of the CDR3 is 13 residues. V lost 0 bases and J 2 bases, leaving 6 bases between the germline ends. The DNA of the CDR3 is TGCGCCAGCAGCTTGGCCCCCACCTACGAGCAGTACTTC. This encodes CASSLAPTYEQYF. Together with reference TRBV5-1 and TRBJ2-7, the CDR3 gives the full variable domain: KAGVTQTPRYLIKTRGQQVTLSCSPISGHRSVSWYQQTPGQGLQFLFEYFSETQRNKGNFPGRFSGRQFSNSRSEMNVSTLELGDSALYLCASSLAPTYEQYFGPGTRLTVT.

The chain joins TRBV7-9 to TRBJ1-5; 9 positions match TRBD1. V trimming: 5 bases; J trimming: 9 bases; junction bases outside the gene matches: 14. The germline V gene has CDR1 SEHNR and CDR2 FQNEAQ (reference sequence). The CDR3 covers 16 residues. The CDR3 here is CASSTTGTGTLGPQHF. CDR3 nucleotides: TGTGCCAGCAGCACAACCGGGACAGGGACCCTCGGGCCCCAGCATTTT.

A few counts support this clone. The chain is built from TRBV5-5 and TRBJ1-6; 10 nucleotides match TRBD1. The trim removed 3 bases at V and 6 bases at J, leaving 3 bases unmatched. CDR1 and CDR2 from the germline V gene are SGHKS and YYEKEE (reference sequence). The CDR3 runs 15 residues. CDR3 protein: CASSSGTGANSPLHF. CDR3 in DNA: TGTGCCAGCAGCTCCGGGACAGGGGCTAATTCACCCCTCCACTTT.

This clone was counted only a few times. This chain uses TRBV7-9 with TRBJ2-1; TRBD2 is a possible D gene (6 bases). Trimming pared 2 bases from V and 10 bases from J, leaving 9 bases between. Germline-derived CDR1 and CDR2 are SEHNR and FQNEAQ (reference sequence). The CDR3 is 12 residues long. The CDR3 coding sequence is TGTGCCAGCAGCTTATCACTAGCCGAGCAGTTCTTC. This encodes CASSLSLAEQFF.

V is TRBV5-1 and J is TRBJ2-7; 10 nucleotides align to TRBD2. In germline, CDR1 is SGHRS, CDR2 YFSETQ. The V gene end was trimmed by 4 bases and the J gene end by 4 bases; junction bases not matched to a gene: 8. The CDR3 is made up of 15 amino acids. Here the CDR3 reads CASSHMASGSYEQYF. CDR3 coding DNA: TGCGCCAGCAGCCATATGGCTAGCGGGAGTTACGAGCAGTACTTC.

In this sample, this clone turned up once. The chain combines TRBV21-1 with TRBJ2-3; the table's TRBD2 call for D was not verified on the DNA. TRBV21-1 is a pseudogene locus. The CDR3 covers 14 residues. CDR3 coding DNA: TGTGCCAGCAGCAAGAAACTAGTTACAGATACGCAGTATTTT. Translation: CASSKKLVTDTQYF.

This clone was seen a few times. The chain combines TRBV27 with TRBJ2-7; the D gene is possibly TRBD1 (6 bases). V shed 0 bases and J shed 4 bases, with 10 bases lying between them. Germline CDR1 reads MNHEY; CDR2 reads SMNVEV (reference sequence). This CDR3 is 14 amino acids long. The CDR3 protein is CASSLSYRAYEQYF. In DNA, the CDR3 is TGTGCCAGCAGTTTATCGTACAGGGCTTACGAGCAGTACTTC.

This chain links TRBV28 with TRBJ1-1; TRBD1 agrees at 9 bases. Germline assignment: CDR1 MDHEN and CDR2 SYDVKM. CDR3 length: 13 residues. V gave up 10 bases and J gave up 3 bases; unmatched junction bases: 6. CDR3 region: CATSGQGDTEAFF. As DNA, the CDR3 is TGTGCCACCTCGGGACAGGGAGACACTGAAGCTTTCTTT. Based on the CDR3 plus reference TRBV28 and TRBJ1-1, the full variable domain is DVKVTQSSRYLVKRTGEKVFLECVQDMDHENMFWYRQDPGLGLRLIYFSYDVKMKEKGDIPEGYSVSREKKERFSLILESASTNQTSMYLCATSGQGDTEAFFGQGTRLTVV.

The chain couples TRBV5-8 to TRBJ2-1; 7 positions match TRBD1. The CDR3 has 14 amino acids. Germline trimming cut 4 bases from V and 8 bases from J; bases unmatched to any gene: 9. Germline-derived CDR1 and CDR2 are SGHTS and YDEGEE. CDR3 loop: CASSPRQGTHEQFF. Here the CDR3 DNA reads TGTGCCAGCAGCCCGAGACAGGGAACCCATGAGCAGTTCTTC.

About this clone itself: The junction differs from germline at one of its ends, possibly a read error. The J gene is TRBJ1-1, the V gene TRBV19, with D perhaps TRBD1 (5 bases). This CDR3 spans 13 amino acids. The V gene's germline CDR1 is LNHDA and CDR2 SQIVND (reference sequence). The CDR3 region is CASSAQVNTEAFF. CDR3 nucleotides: TGTGCCAGTAGTGCACAGGTGAATACTGAAGCTTTCTTT.

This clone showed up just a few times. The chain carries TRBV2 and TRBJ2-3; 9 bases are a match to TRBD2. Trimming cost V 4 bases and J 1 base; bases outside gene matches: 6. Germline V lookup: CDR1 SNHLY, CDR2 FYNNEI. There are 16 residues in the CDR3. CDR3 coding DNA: TGTGCCAGCAGTGGAGGGACTAGCAGGGGCACAGATACGCAGTATTTT. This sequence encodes CASSGGTSRGTDTQYF.

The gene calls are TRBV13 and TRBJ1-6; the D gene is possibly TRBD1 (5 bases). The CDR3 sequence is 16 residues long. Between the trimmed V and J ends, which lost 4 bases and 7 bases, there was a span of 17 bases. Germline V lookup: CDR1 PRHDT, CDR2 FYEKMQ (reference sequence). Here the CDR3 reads CASSSRKTVGNSPLHF. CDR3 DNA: TGTGCCAGCAGCTCCCGGAAGACAGTCGGGAATTCACCCCTCCACTTT.

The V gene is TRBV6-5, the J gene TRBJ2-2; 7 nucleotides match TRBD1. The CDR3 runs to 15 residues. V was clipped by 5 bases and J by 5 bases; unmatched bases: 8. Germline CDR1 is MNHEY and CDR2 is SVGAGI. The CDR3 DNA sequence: TGTGCCAGCAGTCCTCCGGACAGGCCTACCGGGGAGCTGTTTTTT. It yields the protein CASSPPDRPTGELFF.

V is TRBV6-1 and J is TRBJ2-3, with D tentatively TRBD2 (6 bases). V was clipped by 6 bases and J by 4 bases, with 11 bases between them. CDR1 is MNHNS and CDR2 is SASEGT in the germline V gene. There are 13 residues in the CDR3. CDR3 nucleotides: TGTGCCAGCAGCGTAAGGGAGGCAGATACGCAGTATTTT. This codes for CASSVREADTQYF.